This T cell receptor (beta chain) comes out of a study of T cells in localized non-small cell lung cancer. Study results and limitations: Blood T cell density predicted longer survival; adjacent-lung clonality, shorter.

Profiled with immunoSEQ multiplex PCR; TCRdb holds only in-frame clones, not every one. The repertoire holds about 3,500 clones, under 30% seen once, with less than 8.5% in the top ten. There are a few counts of this clone. What it binds is not known. Trimming took off 2 bases at V and 2 bases at J, with 9 bases between the two ends. Per germline, CDR1 MNHGY and CDR2 SAAAGT. The CDR3 contains 14 residues. This TCR was sampled from a man between 40 and 70 years old with stage I lung adenocarcinoma. V and J are TRBV6-8 and TRBJ1-1; weak D call: TRBD1 (5 bases). Sequenced material: lung tumor tissue, taken before any cancer treatment. CDR3 coding DNA: TGTGCCAGCAGTTACGGCGGGGGAAACACTGAAGCTTTCTTT. Translated, it gives CASSYGGGNTEAFF.